A single T cell receptor (beta chain) is shown here with its context. Antigen specificity is unknown. This sample also contains other DNA sequences that code for the same CDR3. This entry comes from a study of shared clonotypes between healthy human individuals. Study-level findings and limits: Across subsets, estimated richness was generally greater for naive than for memory populations.

Germline V gene sequence: CDR1 SEHNR, CDR2 FQNEAQ (reference sequence). The CDR3 sequence is 15 residues long. Trimming cost V 0 bases and J 1 base, with 6 bases left between them. Sequenced by immunoSEQ multiplex PCR; TCRdb stores in-frame clones only, minus some. The profile shows 2 million to 2.5 million clones, roughly 94% of them singletons. Sequenced sample: naive CD4+ T cells sorted from blood. Documented subset: CD45RA+ positively selected. The sequence was collected from a man younger than 35 in good health. The V and J genes are TRBV7-9 and TRBJ2-2, with D perhaps TRBD1 or TRBD2 (5 bases each). CDR3 amino acids: CASSLAGVNTGELFF. In DNA form, the CDR3 reads TGTGCCAGCAGCTTAGCGGGGGTGAACACCGGGGAGCTGTTTTTT.